Presented here are 21 T cell receptor beta chains from one specimen sequenced in a study of T cell responses to AZD1222 COVID-19 vaccine. Sequencing was performed with immunoSEQ multiplex PCR; in TCRdb, only in-frame clones are kept and a portion is missing. The data contain approximately 150,000 clones, nearly 90% of them seen just once; the ten biggest clones take up 5% to 6.5%. The sample here was peripheral blood, taken 28 days after the second dose of the MenACWY control vaccine. The receptor source for this set is an adult who received the MenACWY meningococcal vaccine as a control.

The J gene is TRBJ1-5, the V gene TRBV5-6; 10 nucleotides agree with TRBD1. The junction had 5 bases not matched to a gene; V was cut back by 4 bases and J by 7 bases. This CDR3 has 14 residues. Germline assignment: CDR1 SGHDT and CDR2 YYEEEE. The DNA for the CDR3 is TGTGCCAGCAGCACCGGGACAGGGGACCAGCCCCAGCATTTT. As protein: CASSTGTGDQPQHF.

The CDR3 bases are TGTGCCAGCAGCTTGGGAGGTTTTATGAACACTGAAGCTTTCTTT. Its translation is CASSLGGFMNTEAFF. V gene TRBV5-5 combines with J gene TRBJ1-1; D remains unclear. The V gene's germline CDR1 is SGHKS and CDR2 YYEKEE (reference sequence). CDR3 length: 15 amino acids. V dropped 0 bases and J dropped 0 bases, with 9 bases sitting between them.

CDR3 sequence reads: CASSYSQGSWETQYF. The CDR3 DNA reads TGTGCCAGCAGTTACTCACAGGGGAGTTGGGAGACCCAGTACTTC. This chain joins TRBV6-5 and TRBJ2-5, with 7 bases fitting TRBD1. Germline CDR1 reads MNHEY; CDR2 reads SVGAGI. With V trimmed by 0 bases and J by 5 bases, 6 bases remained unmatched. This CDR3 spans 15 amino acids.

In its sample, this clone was seen once. CDR3 region: CASSTGHGTGGYTF. CDR3 bases: TGTGCCAGCAGCACCGGACACGGGACGGGTGGCTACACCTTC. The genes are TRBV5-6 and TRBJ1-2; tentatively, D is TRBD1 (5 bases). V gave up 4 bases and J gave up 7 bases, with 17 bases separating them. Germline values: CDR1 SGHDT, CDR2 YYEEEE. CDR3 length equals 14 residues.

This chain joins TRBV21-1 and TRBJ2-1; TRBD2, as called in the table, went unchecked against the DNA. TRBV21-1 is shown as a pseudogene. There are 10 residues in the CDR3. CDR3 coding DNA: TGTGCCATACACGGGGAGAAGCAGTTCTTC. This translates into CAIHGEKQFF.

The chain carries TRBV9 and TRBJ2-4; D is possibly TRBD1 (6 bases). V was trimmed by 3 bases and J by 6 bases, leaving 13 bases between them. CDR3 size: 14 residues. Germline CDR1 is SGDLS and CDR2 is YYNGEE. Here the CDR3 DNA reads TGTGCCAGCAGCGGTACAGGGTACGGAAACATTCAGTACTTC. It is translated as CASSGTGYGNIQYF.

The V and J genes are TRBV5-1 and TRBJ1-1, with D possibly matching TRBD1 (5 bases). V was clipped by 4 bases and J by 4 bases, with 14 bases between them. The CDR3 length is 14 residues. The V gene's germline CDR1 is SGHRS and CDR2 YFSETQ. CDR3 bases: TGCGCCAGCAGCGCCGAACAGGTAGGCACTGAAGCTTTCTTT. This codes for CASSAEQVGTEAFF.

V gene TRBV25-1 combines with J gene TRBJ1-3; TRBD1 aligns across 7 bases. Germline V gene data show CDR1 as MGHDK and CDR2 as SYGVNS. V shed 11 bases, J shed 1 base, and the junction held 2 bases outside the gene matches. CDR3 length equals 12 residues. CDR3 coding DNA: TGTGCCGCAGGGGGGTCTGGAAACACCATATATTTT. Residues: CAAGGSGNTIYF.

This clone has a handful of counts. The V gene is TRBV28, the J gene TRBJ1-4; 9 bases are a match to TRBD1. The germline V gene encodes CDR1 MDHEN and CDR2 SYDVKM. V gave up 6 bases and J gave up 8 bases; unmatched junction bases: 7. The CDR3 consists of 14 residues. CDR3 in DNA: TGTGCCAGCAGGGGACAGGGATGGAACGAAAAACTGTTTTTT. Translation gives CASRGQGWNEKLFF.

The chain joins TRBV6-6 to TRBJ2-7; unclear D gene. V lost 0 bases, J lost 6 bases, and 6 bases lay in between. Germline CDR1 and CDR2: MNHNY and SVGAGI (reference sequence). The CDR3 totals 12 residues. CDR3 in amino acids: CASSYSPSEQYF. The DNA of the CDR3 is TGTGCCAGCAGTTACTCTCCTTCCGAGCAGTACTTC.

V is TRBV3-1 (or the pseudogene TRBV3-2) and J is TRBJ2-2, with D perhaps given as TRBD1 or TRBD2 (5 bases each). Germline V gives CDR1 LGHDT, CDR2 YNNKEL (reference sequence). V was cut by 4 bases and J by 6 bases, with 15 bases left in between. The CDR3 sequence is 15 residues long. CDR3 coding DNA: TGTGCCAGCAGCCGGGGCGCAGGGAGAGCCGGGGAGCTGTTTTTT. Its protein is CASSRGAGRAGELFF.

CDR3: CASSTMTGVGYTF. CDR3 sequence (DNA): TGTGCCAGCAGCACCATGACAGGGGTAGGCTACACCTTC. This chain links TRBV7-3 with TRBJ1-2, with 8 bases matching TRBD1. The CDR3 spans 13 residues. The germline V gene has CDR1 SGHTA and CDR2 FQGTGA. J lost 8 bases, V lost 5 bases, and 7 bases had no gene match.

V and J are TRBV6-1 and TRBJ1-2; perhaps TRBD1 as D (5 bases). The CDR3 length is 15 residues. Trimming left V 3 bases short and J 8 bases short, with 19 bases between. Germline values: CDR1 MNHNS, CDR2 SASEGT. The CDR3 sequence is CASSEFPGTPQGYTF. The CDR3 region has the DNA TGTGCCAGCAGTGAGTTTCCCGGGACGCCCCAAGGCTACACCTTC.

The chain carries TRBV29-1 and TRBJ2-7, with D maybe TRBD2 (5 bases). Germline V gene data show CDR1 as SQVTM and CDR2 as ANQGSEA. This CDR3 has 15 amino acids. V was clipped by 1 base and J by 4 bases, with 17 bases between them. The CDR3 protein is CSVEGGLRSGYEQYF. DNA for the CDR3: TGCAGCGTTGAAGGCGGGTTGCGCAGTGGATACGAGCAGTACTTC.

The J gene is TRBJ1-6, the V gene TRBV7-9; D is perhaps TRBD1 (6 bases). Germline CDR1 is SEHNR and CDR2 is FQNEAQ (reference sequence). The CDR3 length is 15 residues. V was pared by 1 base and J by 10 bases, with 14 bases between. In nucleotides, the CDR3 is TGTGCCAGCAGCTTAGGGGGGCTTGCTGGATCACCCCTCCACTTT. Its translation is CASSLGGLAGSPLHF.

V is TRBV28 and J is TRBJ2-3, with a weak D call TRBD2 (6 bases). V shed 5 bases and J shed 0 bases, with 9 bases lying between them. The germline gives CDR1 MDHEN, CDR2 SYDVKM. The CDR3 has 14 amino acids. The CDR3 spells CASSDAGSTDTQYF. The CDR3, as DNA: TGTGCCAGCAGTGACGCGGGGAGCACAGATACGCAGTATTTT.

This rearrangement joins TRBV27 to TRBJ2-3; 7 bases line up with TRBD2. V dropped 8 bases and J dropped 3; count of bases not matched to a gene: 14. This CDR3 comprises 16 residues. The germline CDR1 and CDR2 sequences are MNHEY and SMNVEV (reference sequence). The CDR3 here is CASAWDGRRATDTQYF. CDR3 nucleotides: TGTGCCAGCGCCTGGGACGGGAGGCGCGCGACAGATACGCAGTATTTT.

The genes are TRBV5-5 and TRBJ1-2; 9 positions agree with TRBD1. CDR3 size: 15 residues. V dropped 4 bases and J dropped 6; count of bases not matched to a gene: 10. CDR1 and CDR2 from the germline V gene are SGHKS and YYEKEE (reference sequence). For the CDR3, the DNA is TGTGCCAGCAGCCGATTGGACAGGGGAGTCAATGGCTACACCTTC. It is translated as CASSRLDRGVNGYTF.

This chain connects TRBV27 to TRBJ2-7, with 11 bases aligning to TRBD1. Per germline, CDR1 MNHEY and CDR2 SMNVEV (reference sequence). CDR3 size: 16 residues. V gave up 4 bases and J gave up 4 bases; unmatched junction bases: 9. The chain's CDR3 is CASSSGTGGRGYEQYF. Here the CDR3 DNA reads TGTGCCAGCAGTTCGGGGACAGGGGGACGGGGGTACGAGCAGTACTTC.

J is TRBJ1-1 and V is TRBV16, with D perhaps matching TRBD1 (5 bases). CDR3 size: 14 residues. V dropped 4 bases and J dropped 4 bases, with 13 bases sitting between them. Per the germline V gene, CDR1 is KGHSY and CDR2 is FQNENV. CDR3: CASSRRGLGTEAFF. CDR3 bases: TGTGCCAGCAGCCGTCGGGGGTTGGGCACTGAAGCTTTCTTT.

The rearrangement joins TRBV23-1 to TRBJ1-1; D ambiguous. TRBV23-1 has ORF status, its function being uncertain. This CDR3 contains 17 residues. The germline V and J ends were trimmed by 3 bases and 7 bases, with 24 bases remaining between them. This chain's CDR3 is CASSHPPLKPFAVEAFF. DNA for the CDR3: TGCGCCAGCAGTCATCCCCCTTTAAAACCATTTGCGGTTGAAGCTTTCTTT.